Below, 27 T cell receptor beta chains from the same sample are listed, as sequenced in a study of CD8 T cells in Susac syndrome. Reverse transcription of 0.5 to 1 ug RNA was performed with random hexamers. A single record per CDR3 protein comes from TCRdb applying MiXCR to the immunoSEQ multiplex PCR reads. The table has some 150,000 distinct CDR3 sequences, around 95% seen once; the top ten hold about 0.15%. The sequenced sample was CD8+ T cells from PBMCs. All receptors come from a human donor with multiple sclerosis.

This chain connects TRBV9 to TRBJ2-7; TRBD1 agrees at 7 bases. There are 14 residues in the CDR3. V shed 4 bases, J shed 4 bases, and the junction held 8 bases outside the gene matches. Germline V gene sequence: CDR1 SGDLS, CDR2 YYNGEE. This CDR3 is CASSRSRQGYEQYF. For the CDR3, the DNA is TGTGCCAGCAGCCGATCGAGACAGGGTTACGAGCAGTACTTC.

V is TRBV4-1 and J is TRBJ2-7; D may be TRBD1 or TRBD2 (6 bases each). The length of the CDR3 is 15 residues. V dropped 2 bases and J dropped 0 bases, with 11 bases sitting between them. Germline V gene sequence: CDR1 MGHRA, CDR2 YSYEKL. The CDR3 sequence: CASSQRGLSSYEQYF. CDR3 bases: TGCGCCAGCAGCCAACGGGGGCTCAGCTCCTACGAGCAGTACTTC.

V usage is TRBV20-1 and J usage is TRBJ2-1; D is unresolved. Germline CDR1 and CDR2: DFQATT and SNEGSKA (reference sequence). CDR3 length: 11 amino acids. V was pared by 4 bases and J by 10 bases, with 11 bases between. As DNA, the CDR3 is TGCAGTGCTAAATACGTGGGGGAGCAGTTCTTC. Translation gives CSAKYVGEQFF.

V is TRBV6-5 and J is TRBJ2-1; the D gene is possibly TRBD2 (6 bases). In germline, CDR1 is MNHEY, CDR2 SVGAGI. Deletions cut 5 bases from V and 7 bases from J, with 18 bases between. The CDR3 extends over 15 amino acids. The CDR3 region has the DNA TGTGCCAGCAGTCCCCGTTCGGGACTCCCGAATGAGCAGTTCTTC. Translated: CASSPRSGLPNEQFF.

This clonotype appeared a single time. CDR3 DNA: TGTGCCAGCAGATCTAGCTCAGGGGGCGCGGGGGAGACCCAGTACTTC. This encodes CASRSSSGGAGETQYF. The chain couples TRBV7-8 to TRBJ2-5; 8 bases map to TRBD1. CDR1 and CDR2 from the germline V gene are SGHVS and FQNEAQ. The CDR3 consists of 16 residues. V shed 6 bases, J shed 5 bases, and the junction held 14 bases outside the gene matches. Supplemented by reference TRBV7-8 and TRBJ2-5, the full variable domain reads GAGVSQSPRYKVAKRGQDVALRCDPISGHVSLFWYQQALGQGPEFLTYFQNEAQLDKSGLPSDRFFAERPEGSVSTLKIQRTQQEDSAVYLCASRSSSGGAGETQYFGPGTRLLVL.

This rearrangement joins TRBV7-9 to TRBJ1-1; 7 bases align to TRBD1. J gave up 5 bases and V 6 bases, and 6 bases lay outside the gene matches. There are 13 residues in the CDR3. The V gene's germline CDR1 is SEHNR and CDR2 FQNEAQ (reference sequence). In DNA form, the CDR3 reads TGTGCCAGCAGGAAGACAGGGTTGACTGAAGCTTTCTTT. This translates into CASRKTGLTEAFF.

The chain links TRBV5-1 to TRBJ2-7, with D hard to call. V gave up 4 bases and J gave up 4 bases, with 15 bases separating them. Germline CDR1 and CDR2: SGHRS and YFSETQ. The CDR3 is 14 amino acids. The CDR3 here is CASSPFRPLYEQYF. The CDR3 DNA sequence: TGCGCCAGCAGCCCTTTTCGGCCTCTTTACGAGCAGTACTTC.

The V call is TRBV7-8, the J call TRBJ2-5; 7 positions match TRBD2. Germline V gene data show CDR1 as SGHVS and CDR2 as FQNEAQ. CDR3 length equals 16 residues. V gave up 1 base and J gave up 3 bases; unmatched junction bases: 8. CDR3 amino acids: CASSLEQLATKETQYF. The CDR3 DNA reads as TGTGCCAGCAGCTTAGAACAACTAGCGACGAAAGAGACCCAGTACTTC.

The chain recombines TRBV7-9 with TRBJ2-1, with 10 bases fitting TRBD2. The V gene end was trimmed by 3 bases and the J gene end by 3 bases; junction bases not matched to a gene: 5. CDR1 and CDR2 (germline): SEHNR, FQNEAQ (reference sequence). This CDR3 is 16 amino acids long. The CDR3 region has the DNA TGTGCCAGCAGCTTTCCTAGCGGGGGCCTCTACAATGAGCAGTTCTTC. Translating gives CASSFPSGGLYNEQFF. The complete variable domain, with remaining parts taken from reference TRBV7-9 and TRBJ2-1, reads DTGVSQNPRHKITKRGQNVTFRCDPISEHNRLYWYRQTLGQGPEFLTYFQNEAQLEKSRLLSDRFSAERPKGSFSTLEIQRTEQGDSAMYLCASSFPSGGLYNEQFFGPGTRLTVL.

The chain has TRBV12-5 and TRBJ1-6; no clear D. The CDR3 has 11 amino acids. V lost 3 bases to trimming and J lost 9 bases, with 3 bases between them. Germline V gene sequence: CDR1 LGHNT, CDR2 FRNRAP. The CDR3 region has the DNA TGTGCTAGTGGTTTTACTTCACCCCTCCACTTT. This sequence encodes CASGFTSPLHF.

The chain employs TRBV3-1 and TRBJ2-4; D ambiguous. V lost 1 base, J lost 7 bases, and 11 bases lay in between. This CDR3 has 14 residues. From germline, CDR1 is LGHDT and CDR2 YNNKEL (reference sequence). The chain's CDR3 is CASSQALGPNIQYF. The CDR3 coding sequence is TGTGCCAGCAGCCAAGCGCTTGGGCCGAACATTCAGTACTTC.

This clonotype showed up just once. The chain recombines TRBV7-9 with TRBJ1-6; 7 nucleotides align to TRBD1. This CDR3 comprises 15 residues. CDR1 and CDR2 (germline): SEHNR, FQNEAQ (reference sequence). V gave up 2 bases and J gave up 7 bases; unmatched junction bases: 5. CDR3 amino acids: CASSLLRGRNSPLHF. CDR3 nucleotide sequence: TGTGCCAGCAGCTTACTCAGGGGGAGAAATTCACCCCTCCACTTT.

This chain joins TRBV20-1 and TRBJ2-7; D not resolved. The CDR3 loop spans 13 amino acids. Germline V gene sequence: CDR1 DFQATT, CDR2 SNEGSKA (reference sequence). Trimming cost V 1 base and J 1 base, with 8 bases left between them. The CDR3 reads CSARVRNSYEQYV. CDR3 coding DNA: TGCAGTGCTAGAGTAAGGAATTCCTACGAGCAGTACGTC.

This clonotype has only one observation. The chain combines TRBV29-1 with TRBJ1-1; tentatively, D is TRBD1 (5 bases). V gave up 5 bases and J gave up 1 base, with 14 bases separating them. The CDR3 covers 14 residues. Germline assignment: CDR1 SQVTM and CDR2 ANQGSEA. CDR3: CSVQGGRGNTEAFF. The CDR3 coding sequence is TGCAGCGTTCAAGGAGGGAGGGGGAACACTGAAGCTTTCTTT.

The V and J genes are TRBV30 and TRBJ1-1; 10 bases agree with TRBD1. The ends lost 2 bases at V and 6 bases at J; junction bases unmatched: 6. The V gene's germline CDR1 is GTSNPN and CDR2 SVGIG (reference sequence). This CDR3 is built from 14 residues. DNA of the CDR3: TGTGCCTGGAGTTTGGACAGGGGGAAACCTGAAGCTTTCTTT. Translation: CAWSLDRGKPEAFF. The full variable domain, rest sourced from reference TRBV30 and TRBJ1-1, is SQTIHQWPATLVQPVGSPLSLECTVEGTSNPNLYWYRQAAGRGLQLLFYSVGIGQISSEVPQNLSASRPQDRQFILSSKKLLLSDSGFYLCAWSLDRGKPEAFFGQGTRLTVV.

V usage is TRBV9 and J usage is TRBJ1-2; TRBD1 matches at 7 bases. The V gene's germline CDR1 is SGDLS and CDR2 YYNGEE. The CDR3 spans 14 residues. Trimming removed 4 bases from V and 4 bases from J; junction bases left unmatched: 7. The CDR3 DNA is TGTGCCAGCAGCCCCACAGGGGTATCCTATGGCTACACCTTC. Encoded protein: CASSPTGVSYGYTF.

The chain combines TRBV20-1 with TRBJ2-1; TRBD1 agrees at 9 bases. CDR1 is DFQATT, CDR2 SNEGSKA, per germline (reference sequence). The CDR3 length is 15 residues. With 5 bases clipped from V and 0 bases from J, the junction kept 5 bases outside the gene matches. CDR3 protein: CSASGTGSSYNEQFF. Here the CDR3 DNA reads TGCAGTGCTTCCGGGACAGGGAGCTCCTACAATGAGCAGTTCTTC.

This clonotype was picked up a small number of times. The chain links TRBV12-3 or TRBV12-4 to TRBJ2-2, with D possibly matching TRBD2 (5 bases). This CDR3 comprises 13 residues. Trimming left V 9 bases short and J 2 bases short, with 10 bases between. The CDR3 bases are TGTGCCAGTAGTAGGACTAACACCGGGGAGCTGTTTTTT. Protein: CASSRTNTGELFF.

The chain has TRBV7-9 and TRBJ2-5; a possible D gene is TRBD2 (6 bases). The CDR3 extends over 17 amino acids. Trimming left V 5 bases short and J 7 bases short, with 26 bases between. Germline V gene data show CDR1 as SEHNR and CDR2 as FQNEAQ (reference sequence). Here the CDR3 reads CASSQGISGLQFATQYF. The CDR3 DNA is TGTGCCAGCAGCCAAGGTATATCGGGACTCCAGTTTGCGACCCAGTACTTC. Based on the CDR3 plus reference TRBV7-9 and TRBJ2-5, the full variable domain is DTGVSQNPRHKITKRGQNVTFRCDPISEHNRLYWYRQTLGQGPEFLTYFQNEAQLEKSRLLSDRFSAERPKGSFSTLEIQRTEQGDSAMYLCASSQGISGLQFATQYFGPGTRLLVL.

The CDR3 region is CSATHGLVSEQYV. The CDR3 bases are TGCAGTGCTACCCACGGACTTGTCTCCGAGCAGTACGTC. The chain carries TRBV20-1 and TRBJ2-7, with D perhaps matching TRBD2 (5 bases). The V gene's germline CDR1 is DFQATT and CDR2 SNEGSKA (reference sequence). The V gene lost 4 bases and the J gene lost 6 bases, with 16 bases spanning the gap. CDR3 length: 13 residues.

CDR3 protein: CSARTFANYGYTF. For the CDR3, the DNA is TGCAGTGCCCGAACCTTTGCTAACTATGGCTACACCTTC. The chain recombines TRBV20-1 with TRBJ1-2; D gene unclear. Trimming pared 6 bases from V and 0 bases from J, leaving 11 bases between. The CDR3 has 13 residues. Germline loops: CDR1 DFQATT, CDR2 SNEGSKA (reference sequence).

This chain uses TRBV9 with TRBJ2-7, with D unclear. This CDR3 comprises 13 residues. Germline lookup yields CDR1 SGDLS and CDR2 YYNGEE. V lost 0 bases to trimming and J lost 5 bases, with 9 bases between them. CDR3 sequence: CASSVAESHEQYF. DNA of the CDR3: TGTGCCAGCAGCGTAGCCGAGAGCCACGAGCAGTACTTC. Full variable domain (remainder filled in from reference TRBV9 and TRBJ2-7): DSGVTQTPKHLITATGQRVTLRCSPRSGDLSVYWYQQSLDQGLQFLIQYYNGEERAKGNILERFSAQQFPDLHSELNLSSLELGDSALYFCASSVAESHEQYFGPGTRLTVT.

This clonotype has a single count. The chain has TRBV20-1 and TRBJ2-1, with D possibly being TRBD1 (6 bases). Between the trimmed V and J ends, which lost 5 bases and 3 bases, there was a span of 11 bases. This CDR3 is 13 amino acids long. The germline CDR1 and CDR2 sequences are DFQATT and SNEGSKA (reference sequence). The CDR3, as DNA: TGCAGTGCTGCGGACAGCGACTACAATGAGCAGTTCTTC. Translated, it gives CSAADSDYNEQFF.

The rearrangement links TRBV2 to TRBJ2-7; 10 bases match TRBD2. Looked up from germline, CDR1 is SNHLY and CDR2 is FYNNEI. With 7 bases clipped from V and 0 bases from J, the junction kept 9 bases outside the gene matches. The CDR3 is 16 amino acids. CDR3 coding DNA: TGTGCCAGCACGTCTCCTAGCGGGGGAGACTCCTACGAGCAGTACTTC. Translating it yields CASTSPSGGDSYEQYF.

The chain is built from TRBV2 and TRBJ1-1; perhaps TRBD1 as D (6 bases). Germline V gene sequence: CDR1 SNHLY, CDR2 FYNNEI. The V end was cut by 2 bases, the J end by 10 bases, with 17 bases between. The CDR3 extends over 14 amino acids. CDR3 in DNA: TGTGCCAGCAGTGAATTGGAACAGGGTCCATCAGCTTTCTTT. Protein product: CASSELEQGPSAFF.

J is TRBJ1-1 and V is TRBV29-1; D ambiguous. The CDR3 contains 14 residues. Trimming shortened V by 6 bases and J by 1 base, and 15 bases separated the two germline ends. Germline values: CDR1 SQVTM, CDR2 ANQGSEA. The CDR3 sequence is CSVRTIGRNTEAFF. The CDR3 bases are TGCAGCGTACGGACCATAGGGAGGAACACTGAAGCTTTCTTT.

The V and J genes are TRBV18 and TRBJ2-7, with 7 bases fitting TRBD1. The CDR3 extends over 15 amino acids. The V gene's germline CDR1 is KGHSH and CDR2 LQKENI. The V and J ends lost 4 bases and 1 base, in that order; junction bases with no gene match: 7. Here the CDR3 reads CASSLSGTESYEQYF. The CDR3 nucleotides are TGTGCCAGCTCACTATCCGGGACAGAGTCCTACGAGCAGTACTTC.